This note documents a single T cell receptor (beta chain) sequence. The target of this receptor is not known. Per-nucleotide qualities are absent, and no much larger clonotype sits a single base away. TCR sequencing with the immunoSEQ assay provided the T-cell fraction in tumor and uninvolved lung tissue. The original methods were these. To analyze survival, patients were divided into a high T-cell fraction group (upper tertile) and a low T-cell fraction group (lower two tertiles), and the two groups were compared using a log-rank test. A signed-rank test was used to test paired tumor versus uninvolved lung differences in T-cell fraction. In TCRdb, the immuneACCESS table is reduced to in-frame sequences with V and J assigned. These tables do not hold every clone; where another copy was compared, an unresolved V gene accounts for under half, and the others remain unexplained. V and J calls and clone size follow that table, whereas D and trimming were derived from the DNA. Counted in this sample were 8,000 to 10,000 clones; over 75% of them appeared once. Approximately 17% of the sample belongs to the ten largest clones.

This entry is derived from a study of tumor-infiltrating lymphocytes in localized non-small cell lung cancer (dated by TCRdb to 2020 to 2022). Notes on the research overall: The cohort covered several histologies, both smokers and never-smokers, and patients whose samples were collected after neoadjuvant chemotherapy. The overall ICON cohort comprised under 170 surgical patients with localized non-small cell lung cancer whose tumors were resected. For approximately 50 patients, immunoSEQ T-cell fraction was compared between paired tumor and uninvolved lung. Each patient contributed resected tumor tissue and uninvolved lung tissue from the same patient, described as non-adjacent to the tumor. The same patients underwent several integrated assays, with TCR sequencing performed together with flow cytometry, multiplex immunofluorescence, RNA-seq, exome sequencing and proteomics.

ICON enrollment began in 2016, and the last patient was enrolled in the second half of 2018. From a subcohort of 60 to 90 patients, fresh tumor and matched uninvolved tissue were collected for in-depth immune analyses, including TCR sequencing. TCR sequencing was performed on DNA isolated from bulk tissue, without cell sorting. Paper-wide results and their limitations: The TCR-derived T-cell fraction showed no difference between the flow cytometry-defined immunotypes IM1 (good prognosis) and IM2 (poor prognosis). Because different assays used different pieces of the same tissue, technical variation could not be distinguished from intratumor heterogeneity. Higher T cell infiltration in tumors than in uninvolved lung tissue was supported by TCRbeta sequencing, consistent with immunofluorescence CD3 counts. Assay coverage varied across patients depending on available tissue quantity, so only a subset of the cohort had TCR sequencing.

Taken from the germline V gene, the CDR1 and CDR2 loops are MNHEY and SVGAGI. From the cysteine through the phenylalanine, the CDR3 covers 13 amino acids. Only CDR3 DNA is held: 39 bases, read in frame from base 1. The V end gives up 6 bases and the J end 11 bases, leaving 10 bases in the junction not matched to a gene. The TCR originated in a human donor with non-small cell lung cancer. This sequence uses TRBV6-5 and TRBJ1-1; 9 junctional bases match TRBD1. Sequenced sample: uninvolved lung tissue not adjacent to the tumor. The CDR3 protein sequence reads: CASSRAGTGLAFF. The bases are TGTGCCAGCAGCAGAGCAGGGACAGGGTTGGCTTTCTTT.